This TCR beta chain stems from a study of blood T cell repertoires in COVID-19. Study-level background: T cells, B-cell-depleted T cells, or PBMCs supplied cDNA or gDNA.

Profiling relied on immunoSEQ multiplex PCR, and the TCRdb table lists in-frame clones only, not all of them. This table has some 24,000 clones, around nine tenths appearing once. The V end lost 4 bases, the J end lost 5 bases, and 18 bases lay between the germline ends. CDR1 is SNHLY, CDR2 FYNNEI, per germline. This CDR3 is 15 amino acids long. J is TRBJ2-7 and V is TRBV2; D might be TRBD2 (5 bases). This TCR came from a man in his forties or fifties with active COVID-19. The specimen sequenced was peripheral blood. Here the CDR3 DNA reads TGTGCCAGCAGTGGCAACAGAGCTACGACTAACGAGCAGTACTTC. This translates into CASSGNRATTNEQYF.